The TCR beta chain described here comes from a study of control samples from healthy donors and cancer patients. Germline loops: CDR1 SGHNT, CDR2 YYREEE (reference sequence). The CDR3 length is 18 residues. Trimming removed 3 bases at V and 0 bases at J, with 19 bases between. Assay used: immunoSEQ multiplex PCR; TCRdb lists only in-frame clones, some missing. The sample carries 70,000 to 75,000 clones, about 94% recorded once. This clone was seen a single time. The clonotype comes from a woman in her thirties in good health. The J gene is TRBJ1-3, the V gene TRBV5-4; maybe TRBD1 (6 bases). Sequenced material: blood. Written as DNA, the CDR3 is TGTGCCAGCAGCTCTCACGGGGGCGGTCAGTTCTCTGGAAACACCATATATTTT. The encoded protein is CASSSHGGGQFSGNTIYF.